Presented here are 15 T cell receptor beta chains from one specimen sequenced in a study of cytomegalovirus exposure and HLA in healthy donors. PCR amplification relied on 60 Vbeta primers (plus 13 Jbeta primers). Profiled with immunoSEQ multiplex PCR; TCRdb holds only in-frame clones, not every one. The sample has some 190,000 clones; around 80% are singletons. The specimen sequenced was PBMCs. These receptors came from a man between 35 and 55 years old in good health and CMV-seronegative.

This CDR3 is CASSYDRPNSNQPQHF. The CDR3 nucleotides are TGTGCCAGCAGTTATGACAGACCTAATAGCAATCAGCCCCAGCATTTT. The chain is built from TRBV6-5 and TRBJ1-5; D perhaps matches TRBD1 (5 bases). Trimming took off 3 bases at V and 0 bases at J, with 12 bases between the two ends. CDR3 size: 16 residues. CDR1 and CDR2 (germline): MNHEY, SVGAGI.

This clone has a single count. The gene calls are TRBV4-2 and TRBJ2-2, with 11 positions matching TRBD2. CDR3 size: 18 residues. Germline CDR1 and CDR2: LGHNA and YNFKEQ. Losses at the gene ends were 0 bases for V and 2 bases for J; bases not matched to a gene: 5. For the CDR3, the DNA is TGTGCCAGCAGCCAAGATCCCACTAGCGGGGGTAACACCGGGGAGCTGTTTTTT. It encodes CASSQDPTSGGNTGELFF.

As DNA, the CDR3 is TGTGCCAGCACCGCTGACAGGGGGTCGGACATTCAGTACTTC. Encoded protein: CASTADRGSDIQYF. The chain recombines TRBV27 with TRBJ2-4; TRBD1 matches at 9 bases. Germline lookup yields CDR1 MNHEY and CDR2 SMNVEV (reference sequence). The CDR3 loop spans 14 amino acids. Trimming removed 7 bases from V and 8 bases from J; junction bases left unmatched: 9.

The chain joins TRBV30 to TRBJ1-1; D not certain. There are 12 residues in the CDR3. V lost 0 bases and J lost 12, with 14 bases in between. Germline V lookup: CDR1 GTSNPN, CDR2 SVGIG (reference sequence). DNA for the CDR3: TGTGCCTGGAGTGTTAATGGGCGTACAACTTTCTTT. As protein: CAWSVNGRTTFF.

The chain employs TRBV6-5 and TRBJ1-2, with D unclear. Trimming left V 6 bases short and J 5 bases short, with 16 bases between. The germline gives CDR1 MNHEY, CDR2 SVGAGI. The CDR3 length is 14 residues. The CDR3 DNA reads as TGTGCCAGCAGAGGACTTAACGGCGGGTATGGCTACACCTTC. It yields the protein CASRGLNGGYGYTF.

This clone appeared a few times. In DNA, the CDR3 is TGTGCCAGTCGACTAGCGGGGTTCCAAGAGACCCAGTACTTC. It translates to CASRLAGFQETQYF. The V gene is TRBV7-2, the J gene TRBJ2-5; 11 bases align to TRBD2. Germline values: CDR1 SGHTA, CDR2 FQGNSA. The CDR3 extends over 14 amino acids. V was pared by 9 bases and J by 1 base, with 4 bases of the junction left unmatched. Supplemented by reference TRBV7-2 and TRBJ2-5, the full variable domain reads GAGVSQSPSNKVTEKGKDVELRCDPISGHTALYWYRQSLGQGLEFLIYFQGNSAPDKSGLPSDRFSAERTGGSVSTLTIQRTQQEDSAVYLCASRLAGFQETQYFGPGTRLLVL.

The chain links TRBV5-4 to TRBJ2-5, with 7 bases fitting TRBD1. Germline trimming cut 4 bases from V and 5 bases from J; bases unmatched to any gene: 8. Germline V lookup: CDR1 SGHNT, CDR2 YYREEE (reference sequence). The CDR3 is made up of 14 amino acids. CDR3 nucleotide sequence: TGTGCCAGCAGCGGAAGACAGGGCGTGGAGACCCAGTACTTC. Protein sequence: CASSGRQGVETQYF.

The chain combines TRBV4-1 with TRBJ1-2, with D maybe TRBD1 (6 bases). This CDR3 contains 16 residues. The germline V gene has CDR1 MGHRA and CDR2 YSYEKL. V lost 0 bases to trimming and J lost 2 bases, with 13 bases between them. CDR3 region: CASSQDYQGLNYGYTF. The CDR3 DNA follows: TGCGCCAGCAGCCAAGATTACCAGGGGCTGAACTATGGCTACACCTTC.

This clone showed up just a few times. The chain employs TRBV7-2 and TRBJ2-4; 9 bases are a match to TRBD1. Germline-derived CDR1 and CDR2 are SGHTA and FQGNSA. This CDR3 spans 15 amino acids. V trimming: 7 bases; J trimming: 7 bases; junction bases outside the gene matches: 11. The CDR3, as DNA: TGTGCCAGCACCCGCGACAGGGGGGGAGTGAACATTCAGTACTTC. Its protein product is CASTRDRGGVNIQYF.

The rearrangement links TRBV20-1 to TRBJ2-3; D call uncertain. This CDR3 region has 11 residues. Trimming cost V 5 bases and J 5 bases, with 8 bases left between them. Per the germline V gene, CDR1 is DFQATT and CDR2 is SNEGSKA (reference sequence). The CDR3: CSASLGDTQYF. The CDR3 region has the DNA TGCAGTGCTTCCCTAGGAGATACGCAGTATTTT.

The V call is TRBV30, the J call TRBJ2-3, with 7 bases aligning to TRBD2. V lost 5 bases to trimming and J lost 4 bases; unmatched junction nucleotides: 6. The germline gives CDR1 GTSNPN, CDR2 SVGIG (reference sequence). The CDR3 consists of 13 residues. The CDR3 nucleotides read TGTGCCTGGGGACTAGATTTAGCAGATACGCAGTATTTT. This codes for CAWGLDLADTQYF.

The CDR3 sequence: CSAIQGTNEKLFF. The CDR3 DNA sequence: TGCAGCGCTATTCAGGGTACTAATGAAAAACTGTTTTTT. V and J are TRBV29-1 and TRBJ1-4; maybe TRBD1 (5 bases). From germline, CDR1 is SQVTM and CDR2 ANQGSEA. CDR3 length: 13 amino acids. Trimming cost V 7 bases and J 2 bases, with 11 bases left between them.

CDR3 sequence reads: CASRSTGRGDTQYF. The CDR3 DNA is TGTGCCAGCAGGTCCACAGGGAGAGGAGATACGCAGTATTTT. V gene TRBV6-5 combines with J gene TRBJ2-3, with D possibly TRBD1 on 6 matching bases. V lost 6 bases, J lost 5 bases, and 15 bases lay in between. The CDR3 runs to 14 residues. Germline-derived CDR1 and CDR2 are MNHEY and SVGAGI.

CDR3 protein: CASSPPGTGTNEQFF. The CDR3 DNA is TGTGCCAGCAGCCCCCCCGGGACAGGGACCAATGAGCAGTTCTTC. The J gene is TRBJ2-1, the V gene TRBV7-9; 9 bases line up with TRBD1. From germline, CDR1 is SEHNR and CDR2 FQNEAQ (reference sequence). Germline trimming cut 5 bases from V and 6 bases from J; bases unmatched to any gene: 8. The CDR3 spans 15 residues.

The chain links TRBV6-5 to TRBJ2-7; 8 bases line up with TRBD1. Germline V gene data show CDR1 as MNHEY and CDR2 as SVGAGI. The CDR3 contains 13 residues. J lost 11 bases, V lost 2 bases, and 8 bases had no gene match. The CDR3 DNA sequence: TGTGCCAGCAGTTACACTAATCGACAGGGGAAGTACTTC. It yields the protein CASSYTNRQGKYF.